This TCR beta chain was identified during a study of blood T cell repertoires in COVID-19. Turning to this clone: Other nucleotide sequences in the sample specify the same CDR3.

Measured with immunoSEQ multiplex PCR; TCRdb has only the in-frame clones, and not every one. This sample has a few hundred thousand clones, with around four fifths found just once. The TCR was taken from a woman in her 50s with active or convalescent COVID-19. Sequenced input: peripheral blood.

The CDR3 DNA reads as TGTGCCAGCAGCGTAGGGACTAGCGGTTACAATGAGCAGTTCTTC. This translates into CASSVGTSGYNEQFF. The V call is TRBV9, the J call TRBJ2-1; TRBD2 agrees at 10 bases. The V gene's germline CDR1 is SGDLS and CDR2 YYNGEE. The CDR3 runs to 15 residues. V was clipped by 0 bases and J by 4 bases; unmatched bases: 1.